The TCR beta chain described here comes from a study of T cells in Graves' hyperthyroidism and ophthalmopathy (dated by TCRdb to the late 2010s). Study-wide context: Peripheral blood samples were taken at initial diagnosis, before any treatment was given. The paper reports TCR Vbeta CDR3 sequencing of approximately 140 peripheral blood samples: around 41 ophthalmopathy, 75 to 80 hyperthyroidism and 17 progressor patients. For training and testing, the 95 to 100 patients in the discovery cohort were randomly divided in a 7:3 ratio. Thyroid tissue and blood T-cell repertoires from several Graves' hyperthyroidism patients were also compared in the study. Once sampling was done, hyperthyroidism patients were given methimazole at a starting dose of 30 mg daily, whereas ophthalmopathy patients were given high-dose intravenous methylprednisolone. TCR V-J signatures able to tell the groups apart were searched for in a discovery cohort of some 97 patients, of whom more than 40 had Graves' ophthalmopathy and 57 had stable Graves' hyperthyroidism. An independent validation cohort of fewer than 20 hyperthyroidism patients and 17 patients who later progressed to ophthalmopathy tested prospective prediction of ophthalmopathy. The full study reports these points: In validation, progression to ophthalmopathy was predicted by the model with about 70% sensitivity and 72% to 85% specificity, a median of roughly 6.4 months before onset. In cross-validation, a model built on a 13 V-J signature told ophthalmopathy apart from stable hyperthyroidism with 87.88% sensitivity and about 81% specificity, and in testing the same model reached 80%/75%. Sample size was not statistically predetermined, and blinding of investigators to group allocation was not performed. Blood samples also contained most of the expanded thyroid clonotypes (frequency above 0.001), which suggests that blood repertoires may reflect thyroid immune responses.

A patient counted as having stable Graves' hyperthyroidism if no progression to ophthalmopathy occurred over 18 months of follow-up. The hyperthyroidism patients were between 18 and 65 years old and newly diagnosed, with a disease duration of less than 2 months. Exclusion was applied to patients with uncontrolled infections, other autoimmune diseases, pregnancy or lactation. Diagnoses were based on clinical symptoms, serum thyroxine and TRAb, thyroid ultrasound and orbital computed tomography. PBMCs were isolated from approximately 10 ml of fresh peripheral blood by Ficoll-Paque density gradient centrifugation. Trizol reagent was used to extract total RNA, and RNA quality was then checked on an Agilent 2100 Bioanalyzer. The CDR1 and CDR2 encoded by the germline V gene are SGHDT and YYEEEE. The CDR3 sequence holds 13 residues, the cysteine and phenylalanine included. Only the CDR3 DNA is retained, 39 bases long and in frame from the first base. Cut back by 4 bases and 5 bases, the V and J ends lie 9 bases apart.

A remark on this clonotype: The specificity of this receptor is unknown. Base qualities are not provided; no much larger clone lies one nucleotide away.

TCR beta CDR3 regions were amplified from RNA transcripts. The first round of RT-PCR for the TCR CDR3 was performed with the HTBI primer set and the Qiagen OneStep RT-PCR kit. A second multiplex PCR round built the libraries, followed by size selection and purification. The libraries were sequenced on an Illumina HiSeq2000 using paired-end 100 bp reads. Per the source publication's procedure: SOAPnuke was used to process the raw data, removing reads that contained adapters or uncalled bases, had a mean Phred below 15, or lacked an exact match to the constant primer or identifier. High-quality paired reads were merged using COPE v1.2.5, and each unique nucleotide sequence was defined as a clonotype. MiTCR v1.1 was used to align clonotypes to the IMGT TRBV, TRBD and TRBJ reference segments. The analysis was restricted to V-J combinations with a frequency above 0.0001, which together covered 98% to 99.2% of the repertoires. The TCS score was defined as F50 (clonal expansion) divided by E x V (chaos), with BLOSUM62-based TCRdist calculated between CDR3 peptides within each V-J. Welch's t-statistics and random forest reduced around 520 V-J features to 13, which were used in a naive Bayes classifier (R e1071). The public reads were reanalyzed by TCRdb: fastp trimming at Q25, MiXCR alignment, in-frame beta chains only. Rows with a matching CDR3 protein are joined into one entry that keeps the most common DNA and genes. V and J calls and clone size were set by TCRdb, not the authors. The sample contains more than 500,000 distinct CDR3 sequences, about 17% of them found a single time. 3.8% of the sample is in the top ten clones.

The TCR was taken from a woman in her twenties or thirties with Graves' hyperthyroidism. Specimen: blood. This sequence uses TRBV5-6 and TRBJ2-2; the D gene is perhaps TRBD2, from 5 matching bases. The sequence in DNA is TGTGCCAGCAGCCGACGAGGGACCGGGGAGCTGTTTTTT. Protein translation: CASSRRGTGELFF.